A single sample is the source of the 25 T cell receptor beta chains below, sequenced in a study of graft-versus-host responses after intestinal transplantation. Their cognate antigens are unknown. Libraries were prepared by immunoSEQ multiplex PCR; TCRdb keeps only in-frame clonotypes and omits some of them. Among over 40,000 clones listed, about 81% were seen once. The sample here was unstimulated CD4+ T cells sorted from spleen or lymph node cells, taken before transplant. The receptors originated from a human donor who was the organ donor for an intestinal transplant.

As concerns this clone: Relative to the germline gene, one junction end is altered; a read error may explain this. The gene calls are TRBV5-4 and TRBJ2-1; TRBD2 aligns across 13 bases. CDR3 length: 18 residues. CDR1 and CDR2 from the germline V gene are SGHNT and YYREEE (reference sequence). The CDR3 protein is CAGSLARTSGREKNEQFF. CDR3 DNA: TGTGCCGGCAGCTTGGCCCGGACTAGCGGGAGAGAGAAGAATGAGCAGTTCTTC.

This chain links TRBV13 with TRBJ1-2; the D gene is possibly TRBD1 (6 bases). The CDR3 loop spans 16 amino acids. V lost 1 base to trimming and J lost 0 bases, with 12 bases between them. Germline V CDR1 and CDR2: PRHDT, FYEKMQ (reference sequence). CDR3 protein: CASSLATGVSNYGYTF. The CDR3 region has the DNA TGTGCCAGCAGCTTAGCGACAGGAGTCTCTAACTATGGCTACACCTTC.

The rearrangement links TRBV6-1 to TRBJ1-5, with D unclear. The V end lost 6 bases, the J end lost 3 bases, and 15 bases lay between the germline ends. The germline CDR1 and CDR2 sequences are MNHNS and SASEGT. The CDR3 is 15 amino acids. This chain's CDR3 is CASSYSRALNQPQHF. CDR3 coding DNA: TGTGCCAGCAGCTATTCAAGGGCCCTCAATCAGCCCCAGCATTTT.

The chain carries TRBV10-2 and TRBJ2-2, with D unclear. The germline V and J ends were trimmed by 0 bases and 1 base, with 9 bases remaining between them. Germline lookup yields CDR1 WSHSY and CDR2 SAAADI. The CDR3 spans 16 residues. DNA of the CDR3: TGCGCCAGCAGTGAGTCGAGGCCGATGAACACCGGGGAGCTGTTTTTT. Protein: CASSESRPMNTGELFF.

The chain employs TRBV6-4 and TRBJ2-7; 13 bases agree with TRBD2. CDR1 is MRHNA and CDR2 is SNTAGT in the germline V gene. After removal of 1 base from V and 3 bases from J, the junction contained 6 bases not matched to a gene. The length of the CDR3 is 17 residues. DNA of the CDR3: TGTGCCAGCAGTGACTTATCCGGGACTAGCGGGGTCTACGAGCAGTACTTC. Translation: CASSDLSGTSGVYEQYF.

This clone was counted a few times. The CDR3 region is CAISDGHSNQPQHF. CDR3 nucleotides: TGTGCCATCAGCGACGGACATTCCAATCAGCCCCAGCATTTT. The gene calls are TRBV10-3 and TRBJ1-5, with D possibly TRBD1 on 5 matching bases. Germline CDR1 reads ENHRY; CDR2 reads SYGVKD. The CDR3 has 14 residues. V was clipped by 6 bases and J by 3 bases, with 12 bases between them.

V is TRBV4-3 and J is TRBJ2-3; the D is unclear. Germline V lookup: CDR1 LGHNA, CDR2 YSLEER. The CDR3 runs to 15 residues. V lost 1 base and J 3 bases, leaving 11 bases between the germline ends. The CDR3 DNA sequence: TGCGCCAGCAGCCAAGGCAGGTGGATGACAGATACGCAGTATTTT. Protein product: CASSQGRWMTDTQYF.

V gene TRBV4-2 combines with J gene TRBJ2-1; 11 bases agree with TRBD1. Germline assignment: CDR1 LGHNA and CDR2 YNFKEQ. The CDR3 is made up of 15 amino acids. V was pared by 0 bases and J by 6 bases, with 1 base of the junction left unmatched. The CDR3 DNA reads TGTGCCAGCAGCCAAGATGGGACAGGGGGCAATGAGCAGTTCTTC. It translates to CASSQDGTGGNEQFF.

This rearrangement joins TRBV2 to TRBJ2-4; 12 bases are shared with TRBD2. CDR1 is SNHLY and CDR2 is FYNNEI in the germline V gene. This CDR3 is built from 15 residues. The V segment lost 6 bases and the J segment 0 bases; nucleotides outside the gene matches: 0. The CDR3 loop reads CASRGLAGAKNIQYF. CDR3 DNA sequence: TGTGCCAGCAGGGGACTAGCGGGAGCCAAAAACATTCAGTACTTC. The full variable domain, in which reference TRBV2 and TRBJ2-4 provide the parts outside the CDR3, is EPEVTQTPSHQVTQMGQEVILRCVPISNHLYFYWYRQILGQKVEFLVSFYNNEISEKSEIFDDQFSVERPDGSNFTLKIRSTKLEDSAMYFCASRGLAGAKNIQYFGAGTRLSVL.

V usage is TRBV5-5 and J usage is TRBJ1-2, with 7 positions matching TRBD1. This CDR3 is built from 15 residues. After removal of 3 bases from V and 9 bases from J, the junction contained 14 bases not matched to a gene. Germline V lookup: CDR1 SGHKS, CDR2 YYEKEE (reference sequence). CDR3 sequence: CASSSHGGDRASYTF. The DNA of the CDR3 is TGTGCCAGCAGCTCCCATGGGGGTGACAGGGCCAGCTACACCTTC. The variable domain in full, with the rest retrieved from reference TRBV5-5 and TRBJ1-2, is DAGVTQSPTHLIKTRGQQVTLRCSPISGHKSVSWYQQVLGQGPQFIFQYYEKEERGRGNFPDRFSARQFPNYSSELNVNALLLGDSALYLCASSSHGGDRASYTFGSGTRLTVV.

The CDR3 sequence is CASSYGGQGTDTQYF. The CDR3 bases are TGTGCCAGCAGTTATGGGGGACAGGGCACAGATACGCAGTATTTT. This chain uses TRBV6-5 with TRBJ2-3, with 8 bases identical to TRBD1. This CDR3 spans 15 amino acids. J was trimmed by 1 base and V by 3 bases; bases with no gene match: 3. Germline loops: CDR1 MNHEY, CDR2 SVGAGI.

The chain joins TRBV19 to TRBJ1-2, with 8 bases lining up with TRBD1. Germline lookup yields CDR1 LNHDA and CDR2 SQIVND (reference sequence). The CDR3 sequence is 13 residues long. V shed 3 bases and J 3 bases; nucleotides not matched to a gene: 0. This CDR3 reads CASSMDRDYGYTF. CDR3 in DNA: TGTGCCAGTAGTATGGACAGGGACTATGGCTACACCTTC.

This sequence joins TRBV25-1 and TRBJ1-4; a weak D match, TRBD1 (6 bases). This CDR3 has 15 residues. CDR1 and CDR2 (germline): MGHDK, SYGVNS. V lost 3 bases and J lost 7, with 15 bases in between. CDR3 bases: TGTGCCAGCAGTGAGGACCTACAGGGACCTGAAAAACTGTTTTTT. This codes for CASSEDLQGPEKLFF.

The chain has TRBV27 and TRBJ1-4; no clear D. This CDR3 has 13 residues. Germline-derived CDR1 and CDR2 are MNHEY and SMNVEV (reference sequence). V lost 5 bases and J 5 bases, leaving 9 bases between the germline ends. The CDR3 is CASSAGRNEKLFF. The CDR3 DNA is TGTGCCAGCAGTGCAGGCCGAAATGAAAAACTGTTTTTT.

V gene TRBV28 combines with J gene TRBJ1-2, with 7 bases matching TRBD1. CDR1 and CDR2 (germline): MDHEN, SYDVKM. The CDR3 contains 12 residues. With V trimmed by 6 bases and J by 8 bases, 6 bases remained unmatched. The CDR3 spells CASSRAGGGYTF. CDR3 nucleotides: TGTGCCAGCAGCCGGGCAGGGGGAGGCTACACCTTC.

This chain joins TRBV5-1 and TRBJ2-6; the D is unclear. The CDR3 is 16 amino acids. The V gene's germline CDR1 is SGHRS and CDR2 YFSETQ. Between the trimmed V and J ends, which lost 4 bases and 0 bases, there was a span of 11 bases. This CDR3 is CASSPALLSGANVLTF. The DNA for the CDR3 is TGCGCCAGCAGCCCGGCCCTACTCTCTGGGGCCAACGTCCTGACTTTC.

The V gene is TRBV6-5, the J gene TRBJ2-7; 8 nucleotides match TRBD1. The CDR3 is 12 amino acids. CDR1 and CDR2 from the germline V gene are MNHEY and SVGAGI. J was trimmed by 4 bases and V by 5 bases; bases with no gene match: 1. The CDR3 region has the DNA TGTGCCAGCAGTCGGGACAGGTACGAGCAGTACTTC. Amino acids: CASSRDRYEQYF.

The rearrangement uses TRBV30 and TRBJ1-2, with D tentatively TRBD1 (5 bases). V was trimmed by 0 bases and J by 3 bases, leaving 5 bases between them. Germline CDR1 reads GTSNPN; CDR2 reads SVGIG (reference sequence). The CDR3 has 12 amino acids. The CDR3: CAWSVGDYGYTF. In nucleotides, the CDR3 is TGTGCCTGGAGTGTAGGGGACTATGGCTACACCTTC.

This chain joins TRBV7-2 and TRBJ2-7; D remains ambiguous. V was cut by 0 bases and J by 4 bases, with 7 bases left in between. The V gene's germline CDR1 is SGHTA and CDR2 FQGNSA. The CDR3 has 13 residues. In nucleotides, the CDR3 is TGTGCCAGCAGCTTAGCGACCCGATACGAGCAGTACTTC. Translation: CASSLATRYEQYF.

This clone came up a few times. This chain links TRBV11-2 with TRBJ1-2; D not certain. The CDR3 is 13 residues long. Germline CDR1 SGHAT, CDR2 FQNNGV. The V and J ends lost 0 bases and 2 bases respectively, with 4 bases between them. CDR3 amino acids: CASSLDRNYGYTF. CDR3 bases: TGTGCCAGCAGCTTAGACAGGAACTATGGCTACACCTTC.

The V and J genes are TRBV21-1 and TRBJ2-7; the DNA was not used to check the table's D call, TRBD1. TRBV21-1 is listed as a pseudogene. The CDR3 runs 16 residues. The CDR3 sequence is CASSKGRDREGYEQYF. The DNA for the CDR3 is TGTGCCAGCAGCAAAGGAAGGGACAGGGAGGGTTACGAGCAGTACTTC.

The rearrangement uses TRBV30 and TRBJ2-3; TRBD2 aligns across 10 bases. With 5 bases clipped from V and 6 bases from J, the junction kept 14 bases outside the gene matches. Germline CDR1 and CDR2: GTSNPN and SVGIG (reference sequence). This CDR3 is built from 16 residues. For the CDR3, the DNA is TGTGCCTGGGAGGCCCTTCGGGGAGCGGGAGGGGATACGCAGTATTTT. Translated, it gives CAWEALRGAGGDTQYF.

The genes are TRBV6-5 and TRBJ2-7, with D possibly matching TRBD2 (5 bases). Germline lookup yields CDR1 MNHEY and CDR2 SVGAGI. The CDR3 loop spans 14 amino acids. V lost 6 bases, J lost 6 bases, and 18 bases lay in between. CDR3 in DNA: TGTGCCAGCAGGATGGACGGATCCCGGGGCGAGCAGTACTTC. Translating it yields CASRMDGSRGEQYF.

The chain combines TRBV7-2 with TRBJ2-2, with 8 bases aligning to TRBD1. The germline CDR1 and CDR2 sequences are SGHTA and FQGNSA. CDR3 length: 15 residues. Trimming cost V 1 base and J 3 bases; bases outside gene matches: 1. CDR3 nucleotide sequence: TGTGCCAGCAGCTTAGACAGGGGGGACACCGGGGAGCTGTTTTTT. Residues: CASSLDRGDTGELFF.

This sequence joins TRBV18 and TRBJ1-2, with 12 bases identical to TRBD1. The CDR3 spans 15 residues. Germline CDR1 reads KGHSH; CDR2 reads LQKENI. With V trimmed by 0 bases and J by 6 bases, 2 bases remained unmatched. This CDR3 reads CASSPPGQGANGYTF. The CDR3 DNA reads TGTGCCAGCTCACCACCGGGACAGGGGGCCAATGGCTACACCTTC.